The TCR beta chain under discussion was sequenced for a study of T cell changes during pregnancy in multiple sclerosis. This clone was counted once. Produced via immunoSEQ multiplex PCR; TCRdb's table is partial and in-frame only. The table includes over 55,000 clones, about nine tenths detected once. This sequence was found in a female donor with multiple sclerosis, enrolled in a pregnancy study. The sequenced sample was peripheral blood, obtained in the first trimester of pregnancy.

CDR3 coding DNA: TGTGCCAGCAGAGACCCCGGGGGTAAGGGTGGAAGCTACACCTTC. This codes for CASRDPGGKGGSYTF. The chain employs TRBV6-1 and TRBJ1-2, with D perhaps TRBD1 (5 bases). This CDR3 has 15 amino acids. The V end was cut by 6 bases, the J end by 9 bases, with 23 bases between. CDR1 is MNHNS, CDR2 SASEGT, per germline.